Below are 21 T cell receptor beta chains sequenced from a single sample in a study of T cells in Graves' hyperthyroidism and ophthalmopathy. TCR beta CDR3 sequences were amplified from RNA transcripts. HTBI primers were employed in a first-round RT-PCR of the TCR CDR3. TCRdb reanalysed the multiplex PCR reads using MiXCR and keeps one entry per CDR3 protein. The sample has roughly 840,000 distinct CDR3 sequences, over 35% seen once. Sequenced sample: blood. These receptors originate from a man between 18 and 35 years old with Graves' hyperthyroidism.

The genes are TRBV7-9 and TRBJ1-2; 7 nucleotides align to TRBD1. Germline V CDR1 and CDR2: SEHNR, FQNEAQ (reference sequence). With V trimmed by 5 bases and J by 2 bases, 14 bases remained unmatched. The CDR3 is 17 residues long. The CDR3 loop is CASSPLEPRGLNYGYTF. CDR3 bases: TGTGCCAGCAGCCCGCTGGAACCCAGGGGGTTAAACTATGGCTACACCTTC.

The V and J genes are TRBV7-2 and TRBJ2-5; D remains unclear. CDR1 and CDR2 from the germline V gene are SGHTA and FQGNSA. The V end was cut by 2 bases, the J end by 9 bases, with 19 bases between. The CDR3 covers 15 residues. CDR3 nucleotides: TGTGCCAGCAGCTTAAATTTAGCAGGCAATCAGCCCCAGTACTTC. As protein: CASSLNLAGNQPQYF.

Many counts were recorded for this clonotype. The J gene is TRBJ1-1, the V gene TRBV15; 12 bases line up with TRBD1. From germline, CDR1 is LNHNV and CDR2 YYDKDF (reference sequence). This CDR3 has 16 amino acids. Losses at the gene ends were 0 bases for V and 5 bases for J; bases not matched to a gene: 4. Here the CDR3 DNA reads TGTGCCACCAGCAGAGATGGGACAGGGGGCAGGACTGAAGCTTTCTTT. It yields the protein CATSRDGTGGRTEAFF.

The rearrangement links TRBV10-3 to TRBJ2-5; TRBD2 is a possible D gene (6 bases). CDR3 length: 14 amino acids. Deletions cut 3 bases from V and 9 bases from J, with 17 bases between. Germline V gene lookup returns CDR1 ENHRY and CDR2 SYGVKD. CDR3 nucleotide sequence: TGTGCCATCAGTGACGGTCCAGGCGGGGAGCCCCAGTACTTC. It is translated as CAISDGPGGEPQYF.

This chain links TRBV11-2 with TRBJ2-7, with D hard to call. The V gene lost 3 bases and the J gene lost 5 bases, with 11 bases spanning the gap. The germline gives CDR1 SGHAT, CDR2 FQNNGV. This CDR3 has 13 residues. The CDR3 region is CASSFLEIDEQYF. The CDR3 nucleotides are TGTGCCAGCAGCTTCCTGGAGATCGACGAGCAGTACTTC.

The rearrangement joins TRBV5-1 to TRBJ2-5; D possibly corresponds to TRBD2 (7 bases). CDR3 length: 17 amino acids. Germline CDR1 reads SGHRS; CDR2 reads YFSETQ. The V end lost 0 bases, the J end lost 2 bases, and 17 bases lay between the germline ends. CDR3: CASSLGTSGGGQETQYF. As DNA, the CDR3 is TGCGCCAGCAGCTTGGGGACCTCGGGGGGCGGTCAAGAGACCCAGTACTTC.

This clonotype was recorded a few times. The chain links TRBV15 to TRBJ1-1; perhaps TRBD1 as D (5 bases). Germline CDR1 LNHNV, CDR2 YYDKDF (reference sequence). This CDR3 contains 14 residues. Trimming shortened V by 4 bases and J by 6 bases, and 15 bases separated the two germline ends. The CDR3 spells CATSTRREFSEAFF. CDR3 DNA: TGTGCCACCAGCACGCGCAGGGAGTTCTCTGAAGCTTTCTTT. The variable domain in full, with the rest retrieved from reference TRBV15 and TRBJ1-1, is DAMVIQNPRYQVTQFGKPVTLSCSQTLNHNVMYWYQQKSSQAPKLLFHYYDKDFNNEADTPDNFQSRRPNTSFCFLDIRSPGLGDTAMYLCATSTRREFSEAFFGQGTRLTVV.

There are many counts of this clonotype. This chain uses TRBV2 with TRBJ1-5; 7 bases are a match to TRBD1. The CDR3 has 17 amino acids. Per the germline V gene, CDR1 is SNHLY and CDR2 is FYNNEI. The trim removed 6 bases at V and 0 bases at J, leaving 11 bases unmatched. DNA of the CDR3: TGTGCCAGCAGAAGCAGGGGGTCGCCCAATAGCAATCAGCCCCAGCATTTT. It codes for CASRSRGSPNSNQPQHF.

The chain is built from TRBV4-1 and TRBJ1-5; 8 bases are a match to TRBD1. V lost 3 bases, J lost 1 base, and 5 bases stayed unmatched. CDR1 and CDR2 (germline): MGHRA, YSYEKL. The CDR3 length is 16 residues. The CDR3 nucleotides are TGCGCCAGCAGCCAGGGACAGGTCGTGAGCAATCAGCCCCAGCATTTT. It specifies CASSQGQVVSNQPQHF.

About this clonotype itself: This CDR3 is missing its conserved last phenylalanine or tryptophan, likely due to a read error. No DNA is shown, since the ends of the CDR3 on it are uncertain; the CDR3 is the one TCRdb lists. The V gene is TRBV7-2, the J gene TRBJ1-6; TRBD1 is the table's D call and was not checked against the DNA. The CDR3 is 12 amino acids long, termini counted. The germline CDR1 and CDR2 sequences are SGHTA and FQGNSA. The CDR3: CASSHYGQQPHC.

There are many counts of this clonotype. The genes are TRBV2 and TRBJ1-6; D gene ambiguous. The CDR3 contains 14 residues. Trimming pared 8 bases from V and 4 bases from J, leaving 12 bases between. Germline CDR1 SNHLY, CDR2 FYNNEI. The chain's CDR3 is CASLISGYNSPLHF. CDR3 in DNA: TGTGCCAGCCTGATCTCTGGGTATAATTCACCCCTCCACTTT.

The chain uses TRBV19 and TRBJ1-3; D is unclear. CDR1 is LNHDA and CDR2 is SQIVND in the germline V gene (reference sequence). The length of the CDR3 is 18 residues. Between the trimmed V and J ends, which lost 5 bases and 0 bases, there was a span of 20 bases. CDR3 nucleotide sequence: TGTGCCAGTAGTCCCGGCCTGGATCTAACCCACTCTGGAAACACCATATATTTT. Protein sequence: CASSPGLDLTHSGNTIYF.

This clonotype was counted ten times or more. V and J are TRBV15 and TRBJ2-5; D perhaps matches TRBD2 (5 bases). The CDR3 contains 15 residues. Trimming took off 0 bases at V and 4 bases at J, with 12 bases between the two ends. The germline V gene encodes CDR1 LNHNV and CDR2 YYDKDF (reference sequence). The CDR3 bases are TGTGCCACCAGCAGAGAACCGGGGAACAGAGAGACCCAGTACTTC. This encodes CATSREPGNRETQYF.

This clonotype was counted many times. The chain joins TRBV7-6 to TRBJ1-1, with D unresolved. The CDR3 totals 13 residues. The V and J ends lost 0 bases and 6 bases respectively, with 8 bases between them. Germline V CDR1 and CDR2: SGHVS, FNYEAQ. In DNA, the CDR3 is TGTGCCAGCAGCTTAGCGCCACGCGCTGAAGCTTTCTTT. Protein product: CASSLAPRAEAFF.

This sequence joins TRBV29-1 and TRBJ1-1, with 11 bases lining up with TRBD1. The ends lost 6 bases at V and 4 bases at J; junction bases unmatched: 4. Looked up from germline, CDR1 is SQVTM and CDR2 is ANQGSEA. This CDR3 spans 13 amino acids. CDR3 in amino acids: CSVGDRGSTEAFF. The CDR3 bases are TGCAGCGTGGGGGACAGGGGGAGCACTGAAGCTTTCTTT. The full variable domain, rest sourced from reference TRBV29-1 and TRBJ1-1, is SAVISQKPSRDICQRGTSLTIQCQVDSQVTMMFWYRQQPGQSLTLIATANQGSEATYESGFVIDKFPISRPNLTFSTLTVSNMSPEDSSIYLCSVGDRGSTEAFFGQGTRLTVV.

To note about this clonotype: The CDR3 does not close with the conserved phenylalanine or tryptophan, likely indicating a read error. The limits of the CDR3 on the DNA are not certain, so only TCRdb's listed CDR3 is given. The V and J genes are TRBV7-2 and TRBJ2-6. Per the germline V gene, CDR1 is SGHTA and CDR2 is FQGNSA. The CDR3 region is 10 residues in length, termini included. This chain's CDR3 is CASSLGYAGT.

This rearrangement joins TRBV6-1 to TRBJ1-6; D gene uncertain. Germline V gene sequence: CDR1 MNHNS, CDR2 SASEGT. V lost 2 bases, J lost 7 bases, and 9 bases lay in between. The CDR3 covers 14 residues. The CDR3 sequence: CASSERPSNSPLHF. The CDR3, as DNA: TGTGCCAGCAGTGAAAGGCCCTCCAATTCACCCCTCCACTTT.

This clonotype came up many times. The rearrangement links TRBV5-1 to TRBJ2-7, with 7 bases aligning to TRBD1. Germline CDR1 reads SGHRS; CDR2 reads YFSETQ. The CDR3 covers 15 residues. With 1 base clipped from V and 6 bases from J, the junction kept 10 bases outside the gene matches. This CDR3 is CASSLSPGQVGEQYF. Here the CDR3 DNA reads TGCGCCAGCAGCTTGAGTCCCGGACAGGTCGGCGAGCAGTACTTC.

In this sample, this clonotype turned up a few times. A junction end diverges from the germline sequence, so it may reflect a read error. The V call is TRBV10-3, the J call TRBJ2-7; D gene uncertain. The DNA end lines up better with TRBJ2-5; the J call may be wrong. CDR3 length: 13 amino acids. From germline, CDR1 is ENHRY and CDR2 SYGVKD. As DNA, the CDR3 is TGTGCCAGCAGTTCCTGGACGGAAGAGACCCAGTACTTC. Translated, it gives CASSSWTEETQYF.

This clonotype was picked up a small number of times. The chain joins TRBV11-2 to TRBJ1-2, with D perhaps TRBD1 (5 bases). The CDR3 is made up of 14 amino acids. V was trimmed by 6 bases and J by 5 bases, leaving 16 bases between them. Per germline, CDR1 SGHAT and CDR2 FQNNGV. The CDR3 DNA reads TGTGCCAGCAGTTCCGGGACGTTTCTATATGGCTACACCTTC. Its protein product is CASSSGTFLYGYTF.

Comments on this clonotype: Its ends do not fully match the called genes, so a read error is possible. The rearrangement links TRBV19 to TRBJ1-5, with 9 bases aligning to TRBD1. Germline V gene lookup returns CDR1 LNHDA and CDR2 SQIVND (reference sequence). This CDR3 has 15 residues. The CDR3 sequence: CASSDPGQGNRPQHF. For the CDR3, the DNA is TGTGCCAGTAGCGATCCGGGACAGGGTAATCGGCCCCAGCATTTT. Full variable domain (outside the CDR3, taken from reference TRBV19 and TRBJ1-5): DGGITQSPKYLFRKEGQNVTLSCEQNLNHDAMYWYRQDPGQGLRLIYYSQIVNDFQKGDIAEGYSVSREKKESFPLTVTSAQKNPTAFYLCASSDPGQGNRPQHFGDGTRLSIL.